A selection of T cell receptor beta chains follows, all from one sample in a study of T cells after posttransplantation cyclophosphamide. Libraries were prepared by immunoSEQ multiplex PCR; TCRdb keeps only in-frame clonotypes and omits some of them. The sample contains about 33,000 clones, none of them singletons. Source material: PBMCs. Receptors originate from a girl under 18 in good health, CMV-negative, and a related stem cell transplant donor. Both conserved end residues are part of each CDR3. D genes are given only for firm matches. Only part of the rows carry a size: once, few, many, or a class if the clone is expanded.

TRBD1	TRBV6-5	TRBJ2-7	NA	TGTGCCAGCAGGAAACAGGGGTCCTACGAGCAGTACTTC	CASRKQGSYEQYF
TRBD1	TRBV28	TRBJ2-2	NA	TGTGCCAGCCTGGACAGGCACACCGGGGAGCTGTTTTTT	CASLDRHTGELFF
NA	TRBV7-2	TRBJ2-5	NA	TGTGCCAGCAGCGCCGGAACGGGAGAGACCCAGTACTTC	CASSAGTGETQYF
TRBD1	TRBV7-7	TRBJ1-4	many	TGTGCCAGCAGCAAGGACAGGGGCGAAAAACTGTTTTTT	CASSKDRGEKLFF
NA	TRBV5-1	TRBJ1-5	many	TGCGCCAGCAGGGCAGGGTTAGGCAATCAGCCCCAGCATTTT	CASRAGLGNQPQHF
TRBD1	TRBV19	TRBJ1-5	many	TGTGCCAGTCGCCGCGGACAGGGGGCGGGACAGCCCCAGCATTTT	CASRRGQGAGQPQHF
NA	TRBV5-6	TRBJ1-6	few	TGTGCCAGCAGCTTGGTGGGCAGGGGTGATTCACCCCTCCACTTT	CASSLVGRGDSPLHF
NA	TRBV19	TRBJ2-4	many	TGTGCCAGTAGTCCCCAGGGGAGAAGGGACATTCAGTACTTC	CASSPQGRRDIQYF
NA	TRBV30	TRBJ2-7	many	TGTGCCTGGAGTAACGAGGGTACGCGGAAGCAGTACTTC	CAWSNEGTRKQYF
NA	TRBV19	TRBJ2-7	few	TGTGCCAGTAGTATGCAGGTGCGGAGGAGCTCCTACGAGCAGTACTTC	CASSMQVRRSSYEQYF
NA	TRBV6-6	TRBJ2-5	many	TGTGCCAGCAGTTACTCGTCGGAGGACCAGTACTTC	CASSYSSEDQYF
NA	TRBV11-2	TRBJ2-7	many	TGTGCCAGCAGCCGTCCTGCGCGGTCCTACGAGCAGTACTTC	CASSRPARSYEQYF
TRBD1	TRBV4-2	TRBJ2-5	many	TGTGCCAGCAGCCCTACGGACAGGGTAATTAGGGTCCAAGAGACCCAGTACTTC	CASSPTDRVIRVQETQYF
NA	TRBV19	TRBJ2-7	few	TGTGCCAGTAGCGACCAGGGAAATCCCTACGAGCAGTACTTC	CASSDQGNPYEQYF
NA	TRBV21-1	TRBJ2-7	many	TGTGCCAGCAAACACATTACCTACGAGCAGTACTTC	CASKHITYEQYF
TRBD1	TRBV12-5	TRBJ1-2	few	TGTGCTAGTGGTTTTGGATCAGGGACAGGGGCTAACTATGGCTACACCTTC	CASGFGSGTGANYGYTF
TRBD1	TRBV2	TRBJ1-5	many	TGTGCCAGCAGTTACGGGACAGTGAATCAGCCCCAGCATTTT	CASSYGTVNQPQHF
TRBD2	TRBV7-3	TRBJ2-5	NA	TGTGCCAGCAGCAAGCGGGGTGCGGAGACCCAGTACTTC	CASSKRGAETQYF
TRBD1	TRBV5-4	TRBJ1-2	few	TGTGCCAGCAGCTGGGACAGGGTTGGTGGCTACACCTTC	CASSWDRVGGYTF
NA	TRBV11-2	TRBJ2-3	many	TGTGCCAGCAGCCCGAAAGGGGGGGGGAGCACAGATACGCAGTATTTT	CASSPKGGGSTDTQYF
NA	TRBV15	TRBJ2-2	many	TGTGCCACCAGCAGAGATCGGGTCACCGGGGAGCTGTTTTTT	CATSRDRVTGELFF
NA	TRBV18	TRBJ1-2	many	TGTGCCAGCACTCAACTATTTCGGCAGGGGTCGGGCTATGGCTACACCTTC	CASTQLFRQGSGYGYTF